Described below is a single T cell receptor (beta chain) sequence and its context. Its specificity is unknown. A sort by CD45RO/CCR7/CD25/CD127/CD95/CD27 yielded CD4+ naive, central memory, regulatory and stem cell-like memory cells. V was trimmed by 7 bases and J by 0 bases, leaving 10 bases between them. Germline V gene data show CDR1 as LNHDA and CDR2 as SQIVND (reference sequence). The CDR3 extends over 15 amino acids. These data belong to a study of beta chain features in type 1 diabetes. Study in general: Patients looked much like healthy donors when it came to age, gender and cell yields. Examination spanned 100 million to 130 million sorted cells from all samples.

Study-level results: Researchers caution that PCR might favor shorter templates, equally among patients and controls. Moderate yet significant TCRB CDR3 shortening was seen in Type 1 diabetes patients in all four CD4+ subsets.

The entirety of the isolated RNA underwent reverse transcription, so expressed TCRB transcripts were sequenced. The method was immunoSEQ multiplex PCR; TCRdb's version includes in-frame clones alone and lacks a portion of them. Among roughly 150,000 clones listed, about 8.3% were seen once. The V call is TRBV19, the J call TRBJ2-6; no definite D call. This TCR was sampled from a woman aged 18-29 years with type 1 diabetes. Sequenced material: central memory CD4+ T cells from blood. Here the CDR3 reads CASKPTPSGANVLTF. DNA of the CDR3: TGTGCCAGTAAGCCGACACCCTCTGGGGCCAACGTCCTGACTTTC.